In this sample, the clone carrying this T cell receptor (beta chain) turned up a few times. This CDR3 is 16 amino acids long. The V gene lost 2 bases and the J gene lost 5 bases, with 19 bases spanning the gap. Looked up from germline, CDR1 is SGHRS and CDR2 is YFSETQ. Arm-PCR of CDR3 regions and iRepertoire HTBI primers were used to build TCR beta libraries. TCRdb passed the multiplex PCR reads through MiXCR, listing each CDR3 protein once. The sample includes about 450,000 distinct CDR3 sequences, roughly 17% seen only once; the top ten take about 10%. Time point denoted: newly diagnosed GD, antithyroid drugs for less than 3 months. Making the TCR library involved RNA that had been extracted from PBMCs. This sample is part of a study of regulatory T cells in long-lasting Graves disease. These data were also reused for a study on T cells in Graves' hyperthyroidism and ophthalmopathy. That investigation notes: The primer set for the first-round RT-PCR of the TCR CDR3 was HTBI.

The sequencing here drew on peripheral blood mononuclear cells (PBMCs), taken at new diagnosis, from a patient treated with antithyroid drugs. The chain carries TRBV5-1 and TRBJ1-2, with D perhaps matching TRBD1 (6 bases). The TCR was taken from a woman in her thirties with Graves disease. Here the CDR3 reads CASSFQQGPDPYGYTF. CDR3 in DNA: TGCGCCAGCAGCTTCCAACAGGGCCCCGACCCATATGGCTACACCTTC. The variable domain in full, with the rest retrieved from reference TRBV5-1 and TRBJ1-2, is KAGVTQTPRYLIKTRGQQVTLSCSPISGHRSVSWYQQTPGQGLQFLFEYFSETQRNKGNFPGRFSGRQFSNSRSEMNVSTLELGDSALYLCASSFQQGPDPYGYTFGSGTRLTVV.